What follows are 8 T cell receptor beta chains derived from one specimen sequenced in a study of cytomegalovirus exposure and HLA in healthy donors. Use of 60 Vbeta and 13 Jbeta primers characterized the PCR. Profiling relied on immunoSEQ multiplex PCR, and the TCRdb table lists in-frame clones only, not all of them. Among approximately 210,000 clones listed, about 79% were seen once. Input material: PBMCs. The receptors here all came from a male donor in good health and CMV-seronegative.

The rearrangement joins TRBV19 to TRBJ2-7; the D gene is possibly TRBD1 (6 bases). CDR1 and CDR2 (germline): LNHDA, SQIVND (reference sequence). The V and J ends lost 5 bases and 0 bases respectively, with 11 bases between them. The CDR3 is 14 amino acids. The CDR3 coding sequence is TGTGCCAGTAGTGAGTTGGACAGCTCCTACGAGCAGTACTTC. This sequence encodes CASSELDSSYEQYF.

CDR3 DNA: TGCGCCAGCAGCCAAGTTGAGCAGGGATGGAACTATGGCTACACCTTC. It specifies CASSQVEQGWNYGYTF. V usage is TRBV4-1 and J usage is TRBJ1-2; possibly TRBD1 for D (5 bases). Per germline, CDR1 MGHRA and CDR2 YSYEKL. Deletions cut 1 base from V and 2 bases from J, with 14 bases between. The CDR3 is 16 residues long.

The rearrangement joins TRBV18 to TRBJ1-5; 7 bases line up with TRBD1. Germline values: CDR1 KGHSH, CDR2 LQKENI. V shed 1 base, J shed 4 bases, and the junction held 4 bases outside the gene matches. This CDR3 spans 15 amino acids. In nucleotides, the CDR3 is TGTGCCAGCTCACCACGACAGGGAGGTAATCAGCCCCAGCATTTT. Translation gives CASSPRQGGNQPQHF.

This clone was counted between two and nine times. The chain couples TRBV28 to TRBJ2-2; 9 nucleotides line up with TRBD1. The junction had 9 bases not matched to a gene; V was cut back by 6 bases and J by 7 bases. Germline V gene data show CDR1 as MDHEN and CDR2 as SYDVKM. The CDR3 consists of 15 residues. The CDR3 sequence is CASRGGTGYGGELFF. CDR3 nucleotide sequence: TGTGCCAGCAGGGGGGGGACAGGGTATGGCGGGGAGCTGTTTTTT.

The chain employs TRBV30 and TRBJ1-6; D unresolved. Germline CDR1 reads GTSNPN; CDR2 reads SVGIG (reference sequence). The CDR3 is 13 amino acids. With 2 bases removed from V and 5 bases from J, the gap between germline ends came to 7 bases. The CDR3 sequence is CAWSPTNNSPLHF. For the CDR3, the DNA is TGTGCCTGGAGTCCCACTAATAATTCACCCCTCCACTTT.

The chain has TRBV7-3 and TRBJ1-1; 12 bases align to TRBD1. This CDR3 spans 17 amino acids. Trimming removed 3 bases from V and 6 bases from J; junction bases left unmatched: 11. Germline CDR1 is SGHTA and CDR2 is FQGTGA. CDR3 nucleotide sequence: TGTGCCAGCAGCTTCAACGGGGGGGGACAGGGGGCGGCTGAAGCTTTCTTT. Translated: CASSFNGGGQGAAEAFF.

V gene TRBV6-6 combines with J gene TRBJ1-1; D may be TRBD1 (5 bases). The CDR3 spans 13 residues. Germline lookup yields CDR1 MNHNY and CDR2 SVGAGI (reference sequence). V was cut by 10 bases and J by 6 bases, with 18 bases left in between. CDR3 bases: TGTGCCACCCATCCCCCCCAGGGCTCTGAAGCTTTCTTT. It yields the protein CATHPPQGSEAFF.

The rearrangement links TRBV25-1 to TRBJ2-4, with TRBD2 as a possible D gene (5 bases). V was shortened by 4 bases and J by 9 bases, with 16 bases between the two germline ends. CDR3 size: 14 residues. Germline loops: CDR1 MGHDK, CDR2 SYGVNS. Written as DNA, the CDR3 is TGTGCCAGCAGTGGCTCACCCAGCCGGGGCATTCAGTACTTC. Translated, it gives CASSGSPSRGIQYF.